The 27 T cell receptor beta chains listed next were all sequenced from one sample in a study of metastatic and nonmetastatic thyroid tumors. Each patient went into thyroid surgery without having received any treatment. TCRdb re-called clones from the PCR reads using MiXCR. Found here are over 55,000 clones, roughly 29% of them singletons; the top ten hold approximately 16%. Source material: blood. These receptors came from a female donor with papillary thyroid cancer or a benign thyroid nodule (not recorded which). Some clones in this sample may be carry-over from other donors' samples.

V gene TRBV12-3 or TRBV12-4 combines with J gene TRBJ2-3; 10 nucleotides align to TRBD2. CDR3 length: 17 residues. The trim removed 7 bases at V and 2 bases at J, leaving 12 bases unmatched. Here the CDR3 DNA reads TGTGCCAGCACCTTGGGGCAGCGGGGGGGCCCCACAGATACGCAGTATTTT. As protein: CASTLGQRGGPTDTQYF.

Ten or more counts support this clone. Given a much more abundant clone one base away, this may be a read error. The chain links TRBV5-1 to TRBJ2-2, with 8 bases aligning to TRBD1. CDR1 SGHRS and CDR2 YFSETQ come from the germline V gene. CDR3 length: 14 amino acids. Here the CDR3 DNA reads TGCGCCAGCAGCCTGACAGGGGATGGCGGGGAGCCGTTTTTT. Translated: CASSLTGDGGEPFF.

The chain employs TRBV11-2 and TRBJ2-7; D is ambiguous. The V end was cut by 0 bases, the J end by 0 bases, with 12 bases between. The CDR3 is made up of 16 amino acids. Germline CDR1 SGHAT, CDR2 FQNNGV. The CDR3 region is CASSLDFAGASYEQYF. The CDR3 DNA is TGTGCCAGCAGCTTAGATTTCGCCGGAGCCTCCTACGAGCAGTACTTC.

The table lists this clone with a few counts. This chain uses TRBV7-2 with TRBJ1-5; D gene ambiguous. V dropped 3 bases and J dropped 3 bases, with 6 bases sitting between them. The CDR3 covers 13 residues. Germline assignment: CDR1 SGHTA and CDR2 FQGNSA. CDR3 protein: CASSFRFNQPQHF. Here the CDR3 DNA reads TGTGCCAGCAGCTTTAGATTCAATCAGCCCCAGCATTTT.

The V gene is TRBV11-2, the J gene TRBJ2-5, with D possibly matching TRBD1 (6 bases). The germline V and J ends were trimmed by 1 base and 4 bases, with 10 bases remaining between them. Germline V gene data show CDR1 as SGHAT and CDR2 as FQNNGV. The CDR3 has 14 amino acids. The CDR3 is CASSLGGQLETQYF. The CDR3 bases are TGTGCCAGCAGCTTAGGAGGACAGTTAGAGACCCAGTACTTC. Filled out from reference TRBV11-2 and TRBJ2-5, the complete variable domain reads EAGVAQSPRYKIIEKRQSVAFWCNPISGHATLYWYQQILGQGPKLLIQFQNNGVVDDSQLPKDRFSAERLKGVDSTLKIQPAKLEDSAVYLCASSLGGQLETQYFGPGTRLLVL.

V is TRBV2 and J is TRBJ2-1, with TRBD2 identical over 7 bases. The J segment lost 7 bases and the V segment lost 4 bases, leaving 7 bases of the junction unmatched. This CDR3 is built from 14 residues. Germline CDR1 SNHLY, CDR2 FYNNEI. CDR3 residues: CASSVSGILNEQFF. Written as DNA, the CDR3 is TGTGCCAGCAGTGTAAGCGGGATCCTGAATGAGCAGTTCTTC.

Only a few counts were recorded for this clone. The rearrangement joins TRBV10-3 to TRBJ1-6, with 7 bases lining up with TRBD1. The CDR3 is 15 amino acids. Losses at the gene ends were 6 bases for V and 6 bases for J; bases not matched to a gene: 8. Germline V CDR1 and CDR2: ENHRY, SYGVKD. CDR3 sequence (DNA): TGTGCCATCAGCCCGACAGGGTTCGGTAATTCACCCCTCCACTTT. It yields the protein CAISPTGFGNSPLHF.

This clone was seen a handful of times. The chain has TRBV19 and TRBJ1-2, with D perhaps TRBD1 (5 bases). CDR1 LNHDA and CDR2 SQIVND come from the germline V gene (reference sequence). V lost 3 bases and J lost 8, with 13 bases in between. The CDR3 sequence is 13 residues long. For the CDR3, the DNA is TGTGCCAGTAGTATGGACACGTTTTGGGGCTACACCTTC. This gives the protein CASSMDTFWGYTF.

In this sample, this clone turned up a few times. The chain is built from TRBV6-2 or TRBV6-3 and TRBJ1-3; possible D gene TRBD1, 6 bases. Germline CDR1 is MNHEY and CDR2 is SVGEGT. The V end was cut by 10 bases, the J end by 2 bases, with 24 bases between. This CDR3 contains 17 residues. CDR3 region: CANTGSTRQETGNTIYF. CDR3 nucleotides: TGTGCCAACACTGGATCTACGAGACAGGAAACTGGAAACACCATATATTTT.

The V call is TRBV30, the J call TRBJ1-6; D not certain. From germline, CDR1 is GTSNPN and CDR2 SVGIG (reference sequence). CDR3 length: 14 residues. Trimming took off 0 bases at V and 9 bases at J, with 12 bases between the two ends. The DNA for the CDR3 is TGTGCCTGGAGTGTCGGGAATTCTTTTTCACCCCTCCACTTT. Amino acids: CAWSVGNSFSPLHF.

This clone was seen more than once but under ten times. This chain joins TRBV19 and TRBJ2-1; 10 bases are shared with TRBD2. Germline V CDR1 and CDR2: LNHDA, SQIVND (reference sequence). Germline trimming cut 4 bases from V and 4 bases from J; bases unmatched to any gene: 4. The CDR3 is made up of 15 amino acids. The DNA of the CDR3 is TGTGCCAGTAGTACCGGACTAGCGGATTACAATGAGCAGTTCTTC. Protein: CASSTGLADYNEQFF.

The rearrangement uses TRBV20-1 and TRBJ2-7, with 15 bases lining up with TRBD2. This CDR3 contains 18 residues. The germline gives CDR1 DFQATT, CDR2 SNEGSKA (reference sequence). V was pared by 0 bases and J by 4 bases, with 10 bases of the junction left unmatched. CDR3 sequence: CSARDRTPGTSGRYEQYF. The CDR3 DNA follows: TGCAGTGCTAGAGACCGTACCCCGGGGACTAGCGGGAGGTACGAGCAGTACTTC.

This clone appeared a few times. This rearrangement joins TRBV11-2 to TRBJ2-7; D gene ambiguous. CDR3 length: 14 amino acids. Between the trimmed V and J ends, which lost 2 bases and 6 bases, there was a span of 14 bases. The germline gives CDR1 SGHAT, CDR2 FQNNGV. The CDR3 loop reads CASSLNSLAPEQYF. The CDR3 DNA follows: TGTGCCAGCAGCTTAAATTCCCTTGCGCCCGAGCAGTACTTC.

This clone was found a few times. The chain combines TRBV19 with TRBJ1-5; TRBD1 aligns across 7 bases. Trimming removed 5 bases from V and 1 base from J; junction bases left unmatched: 5. Germline V gene sequence: CDR1 LNHDA, CDR2 SQIVND (reference sequence). CDR3 length: 15 residues. CDR3: CASSDRVKSNQPQHF. DNA of the CDR3: TGTGCCAGTAGTGACAGGGTGAAGAGCAATCAGCCCCAGCATTTT.

This clone was recorded a few times. This chain connects TRBV18 to TRBJ2-1; D ambiguous. The V and J ends lost 3 bases and 9 bases respectively, with 15 bases between them. The CDR3 length is 14 residues. Germline V lookup: CDR1 KGHSH, CDR2 LQKENI. In nucleotides, the CDR3 is TGTGCCAGCTCACCCAACGTAAAAGGTTCTGAGCAGTTCTTC. Protein sequence: CASSPNVKGSEQFF.

The CDR3 nucleotides read TGTGCCTGGAGCAGCCCTCAGGGAAACTATGGCTACACCTTC. Encoded protein: CAWSSPQGNYGYTF. This sequence joins TRBV30 and TRBJ1-2; D possibly corresponds to TRBD1 (5 bases). V was pared by 3 bases and J by 2 bases, with 13 bases between. The CDR3 runs 14 residues. Germline lookup yields CDR1 GTSNPN and CDR2 SVGIG (reference sequence).

This clone has more than one count but fewer than ten. The V and J genes are TRBV19 and TRBJ1-5; weak D call: TRBD1 (5 bases). The CDR3 extends over 14 amino acids. Trimming removed 0 bases at V and 4 bases at J, with 7 bases between. Per germline, CDR1 LNHDA and CDR2 SQIVND (reference sequence). The CDR3 sequence: CASSIDGGNQPQHF. Here the CDR3 DNA reads TGTGCCAGTAGTATAGACGGGGGAAATCAGCCCCAGCATTTT.

This clone was seen a handful of times. The V and J genes are TRBV12-3 or TRBV12-4 and TRBJ1-2; the D gene is possibly TRBD1 (6 bases). V was cut by 3 bases and J by 8 bases, with 10 bases left in between. CDR3 length: 12 amino acids. The CDR3 loop reads CASSLGGWGYTF. The CDR3 DNA is TGTGCCAGCAGTTTGGGGGGCTGGGGCTACACCTTC.

A word on this clone: The sample carries other DNA sequences with the same CDR3. V usage is TRBV6-5 and J usage is TRBJ1-1; D is unclear. The CDR3 is made up of 11 amino acids. CDR1 is MNHEY and CDR2 is SVGAGI in the germline V gene. Trimming cost V 0 bases and J 14 bases, with 10 bases left between them. The CDR3, as DNA: TGTGCCAGCAGTTACTCGAAGGGAGCCTTCTTT. Its protein is CASSYSKGAFF.

This rearrangement joins TRBV10-3 to TRBJ2-7, with D tentatively TRBD2 (5 bases). CDR1 and CDR2 (germline): ENHRY, SYGVKD. V was trimmed by 4 bases and J by 5 bases, leaving 9 bases between them. CDR3 length: 12 residues. Written as DNA, the CDR3 is TGTGCCATCAGTGTTAAGGGAGACGAGCAGTACTTC. This gives the protein CAISVKGDEQYF.

The chain links TRBV5-1 to TRBJ1-2; D gene ambiguous. The V and J ends lost 0 bases and 3 bases respectively, with 6 bases between them. This CDR3 region has 13 residues. Germline loops: CDR1 SGHRS, CDR2 YFSETQ. The CDR3, as DNA: TGCGCCAGCAGCTTGGGGCCAGACTATGGCTACACCTTC. It yields the protein CASSLGPDYGYTF.

This clone was counted only a few times. The V and J genes are TRBV20-1 and TRBJ2-1; TRBD2 aligns across 9 bases. Losses at the gene ends were 0 bases for V and 2 bases for J; bases not matched to a gene: 2. The CDR3 loop spans 15 amino acids. Germline CDR1 reads DFQATT; CDR2 reads SNEGSKA (reference sequence). The CDR3 coding sequence is TGCAGTGCTAGAGATGGCGGGGGGGCCTACAATGAGCAGTTCTTC. Its protein product is CSARDGGGAYNEQFF.

To note about this clone: One junction end does not reproduce the germline sequence, and a read error may be involved. The chain combines TRBV14 with TRBJ1-2; tentative D call: TRBD1 (6 bases). CDR1 SGHDN and CDR2 FVKESK come from the germline V gene. This CDR3 has 13 amino acids. CDR3 amino acids: CASSQGLRGHHIF. The CDR3 DNA is TGTGCCAGCAGCCAAGGTCTTAGGGGACACCACATCTTC.

In this sample, this clone turned up a few times. The rearrangement uses TRBV6-2 or TRBV6-3 and TRBJ2-1; 11 nucleotides align to TRBD2. V trimming: 5 bases; J trimming: 6 bases; junction bases outside the gene matches: 15. The CDR3 is 18 residues long. Germline-derived CDR1 and CDR2 are MNHEY and SVGEGT. The CDR3 nucleotides read TGTGCCAGCAGTCCGGGGATCCCACTAGCGGGAGAGCCCAATGAGCAGTTCTTC. Translating gives CASSPGIPLAGEPNEQFF.

The V gene is TRBV2, the J gene TRBJ2-7, with TRBD1 matching over 10 bases. The CDR3 has 15 amino acids. V lost 6 bases to trimming and J lost 1 base; unmatched junction nucleotides: 6. The V gene's germline CDR1 is SNHLY and CDR2 FYNNEI. Written as DNA, the CDR3 is TGTGCCAGCAGCAGGGGACAGGGGCGATCCTACGAGCAGTACTTC. As protein: CASSRGQGRSYEQYF.

This clone was recorded at least ten times. V gene TRBV20-1 combines with J gene TRBJ1-2; 7 bases match TRBD1. This CDR3 spans 14 amino acids. The V gene end was trimmed by 5 bases and the J gene end by 4 bases; junction bases not matched to a gene: 10. From germline, CDR1 is DFQATT and CDR2 SNEGSKA (reference sequence). CDR3 in DNA: TGCAGTGCTGCCTCCGGGACAGTGGGCTATGGCTACACCTTC. Its protein product is CSAASGTVGYGYTF.

This clone was seen only a few times. In DNA form, the CDR3 reads TGTGCCAGCAGCTTAGGGACAGGGGACACTGAAGCTTTCTTT. It specifies CASSLGTGDTEAFF. The V and J genes are TRBV7-2 and TRBJ1-1, with 9 bases that match TRBD1. The CDR3 is made up of 14 amino acids. Germline assignment: CDR1 SGHTA and CDR2 FQGNSA. J gave up 3 bases and V 1 base, and 0 bases lay outside the gene matches. The full variable domain, its missing parts supplied by reference TRBV7-2 and TRBJ1-1, is GAGVSQSPSNKVTEKGKDVELRCDPISGHTALYWYRQSLGQGLEFLIYFQGNSAPDKSGLPSDRFSAERTGGSVSTLTIQRTQQEDSAVYLCASSLGTGDTEAFFGQGTRLTVV.